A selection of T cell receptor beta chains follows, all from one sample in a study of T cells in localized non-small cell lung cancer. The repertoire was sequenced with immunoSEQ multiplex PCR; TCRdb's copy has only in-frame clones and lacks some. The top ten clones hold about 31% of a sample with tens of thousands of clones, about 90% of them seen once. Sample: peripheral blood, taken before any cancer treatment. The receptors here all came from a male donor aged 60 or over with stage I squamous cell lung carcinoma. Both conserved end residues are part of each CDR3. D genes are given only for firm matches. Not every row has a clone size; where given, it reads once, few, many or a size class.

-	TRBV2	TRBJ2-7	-	TGTGCCAGCAGTGTCCAGCCCTACGAGCAGTACTTC	CASSVQPYEQYF
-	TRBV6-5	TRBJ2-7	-	TGTGCCAGCAGCCGACAGAGACTATCCTACGAGCAGTACTTC	CASSRQRLSYEQYF
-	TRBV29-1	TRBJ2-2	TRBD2	TGCAGCGTTGAATCCCGCGGGAGGGCGGACGGGGAGCTGTTTTTT	CSVESRGRADGELFF
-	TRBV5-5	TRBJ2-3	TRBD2	TGTGCCAGCAGTCGGGGACTAGCGGGCCCAGATACGCAGTATTTT	CASSRGLAGPDTQYF
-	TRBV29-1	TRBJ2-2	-	TGCAGCGCCAAGGAGAAAGCGAACACCGGGGAGCTGTTTTTT	CSAKEKANTGELFF
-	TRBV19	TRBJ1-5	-	TGTGCCAGTAGTATGGATCGGAATCAGCCCCAGCATTTT	CASSMDRNQPQHF
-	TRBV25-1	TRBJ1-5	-	TGTGCCAGCAGTGAACCCGACAGGTATAGCAATCAGCCCCAGCATTTT	CASSEPDRYSNQPQHF
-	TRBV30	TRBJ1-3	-	TGTGCCTGGAAGGGGGGAGACGGCGTACTTAAGACCATATATTTT	CAWKGGDGVLKTIYF
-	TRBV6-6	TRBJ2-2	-	TGTGCCAGCAGTTACTCCGAAGGGGAGCTGTTTTTT	CASSYSEGELFF
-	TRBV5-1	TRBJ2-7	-	TGCGCCAGCAGCTTGGAAGGGACCTTAGGCTACGAGCAGTACTTC	CASSLEGTLGYEQYF
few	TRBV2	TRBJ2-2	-	TGTGCCAGCAGAGTAGGGGTTAGCACCGGGGAGCTGTTTTTT	CASRVGVSTGELFF
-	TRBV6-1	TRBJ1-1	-	TGTGCCAGCACTAAGAGGGGGGCGGCTTTCTTT	CASTKRGAAFF
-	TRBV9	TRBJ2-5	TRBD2	TGTGCCAGCAGCCCTTCGGGGGGAGTATCAGAGACCCAGTACTTC	CASSPSGGVSETQYF
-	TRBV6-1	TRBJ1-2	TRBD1	TGTGCCAGCAGTGAAAGGGACAGAGCTAACTATGGCTACACCTTC	CASSERDRANYGYTF
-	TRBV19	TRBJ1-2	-	TGTGCCAGTACCCAGACGGGGTGGGCAAACTATGGCTACACCTTC	CASTQTGWANYGYTF
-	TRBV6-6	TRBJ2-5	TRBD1	TGTGCCAGCAGTTACGCGGACAGGACTCAAGAGACCCAGTACTTC	CASSYADRTQETQYF
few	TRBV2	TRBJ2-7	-	TGTGCCAGCCGAGAGGGGAGCAGATACGAGCAGTACTTC	CASREGSRYEQYF
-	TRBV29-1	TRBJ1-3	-	TGCAGCGTCGCAAGGGTTGGAGTAGGAAACACCATATATTTT	CSVARVGVGNTIYF
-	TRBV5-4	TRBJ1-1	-	TGTGCCAGCAGCTACCTCTACAGTGAAGCTTTCTTT	CASSYLYSEAFF
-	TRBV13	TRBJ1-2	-	TGTGCCAGCTGCCGGGGCAAACTGACTAACTATGGCTACACCTTC	CASCRGKLTNYGYTF
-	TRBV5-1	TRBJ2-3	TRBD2	TGCGCCAGCAGCTCCACTAGCGCTAGCACAGATACGCAGTATTTT	CASSSTSASTDTQYF
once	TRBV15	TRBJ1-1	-	TGTGCCACCAGCAGAGTTGGGAACACTGAAGCTTTCTTT	CATSRVGNTEAFF
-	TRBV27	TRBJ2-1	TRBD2	TGTGCCAGCAGTTTGGTTAGACTAGCGGGAGAGGATGAGCAGTTCTTC	CASSLVRLAGEDEQFF
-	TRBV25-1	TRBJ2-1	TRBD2	TGTGCCAGCAGTGTAGCGGGGACAAACAATGAGCAGTTCTTC	CASSVAGTNNEQFF
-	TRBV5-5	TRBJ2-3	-	TGTGCCAGCAGCTTCGACAGGAGCACAGATACGCAGTATTTT	CASSFDRSTDTQYF
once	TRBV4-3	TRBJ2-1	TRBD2	TGCGCCAGCAGCCCAAAACTAGCGGGAGGTTACAATGAGCAGTTCTTC	CASSPKLAGGYNEQFF
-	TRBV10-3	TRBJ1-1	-	TGTGCCAGCGAAATGGCGGGGGGGAACACTGAAGCTTTCTTT	CASEMAGGNTEAFF
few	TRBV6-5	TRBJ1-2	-	TGTGCCAGCAGTCCCCGGGACATATTTTATGGCTACACCTTC	CASSPRDIFYGYTF
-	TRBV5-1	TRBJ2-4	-	TGCGCCAGCAGCTTAGGGGACGGTTACAAAAACATTCAGTACTTC	CASSLGDGYKNIQYF
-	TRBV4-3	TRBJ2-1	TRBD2	TGCGCCAGCAGCCAAGATTCGGGGGGAAGCGGGAGGGCCTATGAGCAGTTCTTC	CASSQDSGGSGRAYEQFF